This T cell receptor beta chain was observed in a study of T cell responses to AZD1222 COVID-19 vaccine. Overall study context: Both about-4-week and about-12-week second-dose recipients were combined.

TCRdb's copy holds only in-frame clones and misses some; the assay was immunoSEQ multiplex PCR. The sample includes some 83,000 clones, approximately 90% of them seen just once. The receptor comes from an adult in good health. The sample here was peripheral blood, taken on day 0 of AZD1222 vaccination.

The CDR3 spells CASSPGQGSTDTQYF. In nucleotides, the CDR3 is TGTGCCAGCAGCCCAGGACAGGGAAGCACAGATACGCAGTATTTT. The chain carries TRBV7-3 and TRBJ2-3, with 8 bases that match TRBD1. The V gene end was trimmed by 5 bases and the J gene end by 0 bases; junction bases not matched to a gene: 4. Germline lookup yields CDR1 SGHTA and CDR2 FQGTGA. This CDR3 contains 15 residues.